Below, one T cell receptor (beta chain) is given with its context. Its antigen is unidentified. This sample is part of a study of shared clonotypes between healthy human individuals. Whole-study context: Each donor contributed plates that comprised three CD4 naive, three CD4 memory, two CD8 naive and one CD8 memory.

Positive CCR7 selection of CD45RO-negative cells yielded the naive CD8 cells, and terminally differentiated effector memory CD45RA+ cells were excluded. Study results and limitations: The sampled material consisted only of blood, and tissue repertoires are likely to differ.

Sorted-subset replicate PCRs used 200 ng DNA, approximately 33,000 T cell genomes. Study processing details: Quality scores were absent from the junction-only immunoSEQ sequences, so filtering differed. Some clones are missing from TCRdb's copy, which holds only in-frame ones; the method was immunoSEQ multiplex PCR. D and trimming were read from the DNA, whereas the V and J calls and clone size are those reported in that table. Of about 2.1 million clones in the sample, around 95% were seen once. V was pared by 4 bases and J by 7 bases, with 9 bases between. The CDR3 loop spans 11 amino acids. Germline V gene sequence: CDR1 SGHTS, CDR2 YDEGEE.

The chain recombines TRBV5-8 with TRBJ2-7, with D uncertain. What was sequenced was naive CD8+ T cells from PBMCs. This clonotype was sampled from a man aged 18 to 35 in good health. Some clones in this sample may be carry-over from other donors' samples. The CDR3 protein is CASSPEAEQYF. As DNA, the CDR3 is TGTGCCAGCAGCCCCGAGGCGGAGCAGTACTTC.